The rows below give T cell receptor beta chains drawn from one sample of a study of Graves' ophthalmopathy and Graves' hyperthyroidism. TCRdb reprocessed the multiplex PCR reads via MiXCR and lists one record per CDR3 protein. The sample contains over a million distinct CDR3 sequences, 35% to 45% of which appear only once. The specimen was peripheral blood or thyroid tissue (not recorded which). Receptor source: an adult man with Graves' hyperthyroidism. Each CDR3 is given with its conserved first and last residue. D genes are given only for firm matches. Rows may omit the clone size; those that give it use once, few, many or a size class.

size,D,J,length,V,DNA,CDR3
.,.,TRBJ2-3,14,TRBV25-1,TGTGCCAGCAGTTACGACTCATACACAGATACGCAGTATTTT,CASSYDSYTDTQYF
.,TRBD1,TRBJ1-1,16,TRBV7-9,TGTGCCAGCAGCTTATCGTCAGGGCACCAGGGGGCTGAAGCTTTCTTT,CASSLSSGHQGAEAFF
many,TRBD1,TRBJ2-7,15,TRBV10-2,TGCGCCAGCAGTGACTCCGGGACAGGCACCTACGAGCAGTACTTC,CASSDSGTGTYEQYF
few,.,TRBJ2-7,17,TRBV20-1,TGCAGTGCTGTTACCCTCCCTCCCCAGGGGGGATCCTACGAGCAGTACTTC,CSAVTLPPQGGSYEQYF
many,.,TRBJ1-2,10,TRBV20-1,TGTACTCCCGGGATCTATGGCTACACCTTC,CTPGIYGYTF
.,.,TRBJ2-7,14,TRBV27,TGTGCCAGCAGCTCTCGACTCTTATCCTACGAGCAGTACTTC,CASSSRLLSYEQYF
many,.,TRBJ1-2,13,TRBV9,TGTGCCAGCAGCGTAGTGTCAGGGGACGGCTACACCTTC,CASSVVSGDGYTF
.,TRBD2,TRBJ2-4,18,TRBV2,TGTGCCAGCAGTGTGGGACTAGCGGGAGGACTTACCAAAAACATTCAGTACTTC,CASSVGLAGGLTKNIQYF
.,.,TRBJ1-5,11,TRBV9,TGTGCCAGCAGCGGGTGGGAGCCCCAGCATTTT,CASSGWEPQHF
many,.,TRBJ2-7,13,TRBV20-1,TGCAGTGCTAGAGTTCTAGGGCCCTACGAGCAGTACTTC,CSARVLGPYEQYF
many,.,TRBJ2-6,16,TRBV19,TGTGCCAGTAGGGAGAGACAGGCCTCTGGGGCCAACGTCCTGACTTTC,CASRERQASGANVLTF
few,.,TRBJ2-5,14,TRBV7-9,TGTGCCAGCAGCTTACATGCCTTAGGGGAGACCCAGTACTTC,CASSLHALGETQYF
many,.,TRBJ1-2,16,TRBV2,TGTGCCAGCTACGGATATGGATTCGGCGATGTTTATGGCTACACCTTC,CASYGYGFGDVYGYTF
.,TRBD2,TRBJ2-7,14,TRBV7-2,TGTGCCAGCAGCCGAGCGGGGGGTGACTACGAGCAGTACTTC,CASSRAGGDYEQYF
many,.,TRBJ2-2,15,TRBV29-1,TGCAGCGTCGTCCCCGGACTAACGAACACCGGGGAGCTGTTTTTT,CSVVPGLTNTGELFF
.,.,TRBJ1-2,10,TRBV6-1,TGTGCCAGCAGTGAAGGGGGCCACACCTTC,CASSEGGHTF
.,.,TRBJ1-5,18,TRBV15,TGTGCCACCAGCAGAGAGGCCTGGGCGGCCGGGGGCAATCAGCCCCAGCATTTT,CATSREAWAAGGNQPQHF
once,.,TRBJ2-1,15,TRBV10-3,TGTGCCATCAGTGCCACAGAAAACTCCTACAATGAGCAGTTCTTC,CAISATENSYNEQFF
many,.,TRBJ2-7,13,TRBV5-1,TGCGCCAGCAGCAGACTCGGGGGGCACGAGCAGTACTTC,CASSRLGGHEQYF
many,.,TRBJ2-7,14,TRBV12-3/TRBV12-4,TGTGCCAGCAGTCCTCGGTGGGCAGGGGACGAGCAGTACTTC,CASSPRWAGDEQYF
.,.,TRBJ2-7,15,TRBV4-1,TGCGCCAGCAGCCAACTGCGGGGTAGATCCTACGAGCAGTACTTC,CASSQLRGRSYEQYF
.,.,TRBJ2-7,14,TRBV12-3/TRBV12-4,TGTGCCAGCAGTTTACGGGCAGGACCCTACGAGCAGTACTTC,CASSLRAGPYEQYF
.,.,TRBJ1-5,18,TRBV24-1,TGTGCCACCAGTGAAGCCTGGAAAGGGACTGTTCTAGGGCAGCCCCAGCATTTT,CATSEAWKGTVLGQPQHF
.,.,TRBJ2-7,14,TRBV10-2,TGCGCCAGCAAATCTTCGGCCCTCTCCTACGAGCAGTACTTC,CASKSSALSYEQYF
.,.,TRBJ2-7,14,TRBV4-3,TGCGCCAGCAGCCAAGTCCGGGCTAGCGACGAGCAGTACTTC,CASSQVRASDEQYF
few,TRBD1,TRBJ1-6,17,TRBV6-5,TGTGCCAGCAGTGACGGGACAGGGGGCCGAGGAAATTCACCCCTCCACTTT,CASSDGTGGRGNSPLHF
.,.,TRBJ2-5,17,TRBV20-1,TGCAGTGCTCCCCCTGGGGGGACGAACCGACTTGAAGAGACCCAGTACTTC,CSAPPGGTNRLEETQYF
.,.,TRBJ2-5,18,TRBV12-3/TRBV12-4,TGTGCCAGCTCAATAACCCAGGCCAACCCTAAACCAAGAGATGTCCAGTACTTC,CASSITQANPKPRDVQYF
.,.,TRBJ1-1,12,TRBV29-1,TGCAGCAGGGGAGGGACGGTATCTGAAGCTTTCTTT,CSRGGTVSEAFF
.,TRBD1,TRBJ1-5,17,TRBV2,TGTGCCAGCAGTTACCTAGGGGGCGGGGGTAGCAATCAGCCCCAGCATTTT,CASSYLGGGGSNQPQHF
.,.,TRBJ2-7,14,TRBV12-3/TRBV12-4,TGTGCCAGCAGTTTAGGGGAGAAGGTCCACGAGCAGTACTTC,CASSLGEKVHEQYF
many,.,TRBJ2-7,12,TRBV24-1,TGTGCCACCAGTGGCTATAGTCACGAGCAGTACTTC,CATSGYSHEQYF